This entry features one TCR beta chain sequence. Its antigen is as yet unknown. This entry is derived from a study of regulatory T cells in long-lasting Graves disease. General study results and limits: TRBV28 was favored in persistent disease, as were TRBJ1-2 and TRBJ2-5.

The time point here: persistent/refractory GD, antithyroid drugs over 5 years with positive TRAb. Scientists built the TCR library using RNA that was extracted from PBMCs. With iRepertoire HTBI primers and Arm-PCR of CDR3 regions, TCR beta libraries were built. TCRdb reprocessed the multiplex PCR reads with MiXCR, giving one entry per CDR3 protein. The sample has about 310,000 distinct CDR3 sequences, around a fifth seen once. V dropped 0 bases and J dropped 2 bases, with 11 bases sitting between them. The CDR3 has 14 amino acids. Germline CDR1 DFQATT, CDR2 SNEGSKA (reference sequence). This sequence was found in a female donor with Graves disease. The sequences come from peripheral blood mononuclear cells (PBMCs), collected when the disease was refractory, from a patient treated with antithyroid drugs. The chain joins TRBV20-1 to TRBJ2-7; D possibly matches TRBD1 or TRBD2 (5 bases each). Here the CDR3 reads CSARDLTGPYEQYF. CDR3 bases: TGCAGTGCTAGAGATCTCACGGGACCCTACGAGCAGTACTTC.